This is a list of T cell receptor beta chains from one sample in a study of blood T cell repertoires in COVID-19. Sequenced by immunoSEQ multiplex PCR; TCRdb stores in-frame clones only, minus some. This repertoire shows over 200,000 clones, nearly 90% found once; its top ten account for less than 15%. Sequenced input: PBMCs or T cells enriched from blood (not recorded which). The receptors were sampled from a man younger than 40 who had been exposed to COVID-19. Each CDR3 is given with its conserved first and last residue. A D gene is named only where the DNA matches it firmly. Clone size is given for some rows only: seen once, a few or many times, or a class if the clone is expanded.

- | TRBJ2-3 | TRBV6-5 | - | CASRGPLSTDTQYF | TGTGCCAGCAGGGGGCCACTAAGCACAGATACGCAGTATTTT
- | TRBJ2-5 | TRBV10-3 | TRBD1 | CAISDRTGRETQYF | TGTGCCATCAGTGATAGGACAGGGAGGGAGACCCAGTACTTC
- | TRBJ1-2 | TRBV29-1 | - | CSVPDTFYGYTF | TGCAGCGTACCTGACACGTTCTATGGCTACACCTTC
- | TRBJ2-7 | TRBV28 | TRBD1 | CASSLWGQGLNEQYF | TGTGCCAGCAGTTTGTGGGGACAGGGGTTGAACGAGCAGTACTTC
- | TRBJ2-3 | TRBV19 | - | CASKGQPLTDTQYF | TGTGCCAGTAAAGGACAGCCGCTCACAGATACGCAGTATTTT
- | TRBJ2-2 | TRBV19 | TRBD1 | CASTEGTDTGELFF | TGTGCCAGTACAGAGGGGACAGACACCGGGGAGCTGTTTTTT
once | TRBJ2-7 | TRBV7-5 | - | CVRSASGGDEQYF | TGTGTCAGAAGCGCCAGCGGTGGGGACGAGCAGTACTTC
- | TRBJ2-1 | TRBV19 | TRBD2 | CASSGGATSEQFF | TGTGCCAGTAGCGGGGGGGCCACTAGTGAGCAGTTCTTC
- | TRBJ2-7 | TRBV28 | TRBD2 | CASSFLSGVSYEQYF | TGTGCCAGCAGTTTTCTGAGCGGGGTCTCCTACGAGCAGTACTTC
- | TRBJ1-2 | TRBV29-1 | - | CSVGDGGSYGYTF | TGCAGCGTTGGCGACGGAGGATCCTATGGCTACACCTTC
- | TRBJ2-1 | TRBV6-2/TRBV6-3 | TRBD2 | CASSYSPSGGADEFF | TGTGCCAGCAGTTACTCACCTAGCGGGGGGGCGGACGAATTCTTC
few | TRBJ2-5 | TRBV5-6 | TRBD2 | CASSLLAGAGGETQYF | TGTGCCAGCAGCTTACTAGCGGGGGCGGGAGGAGAGACCCAGTACTTC
- | TRBJ2-1 | TRBV4-3 | TRBD2 | CASSQGAAGAFWGEQFF | TGCGCCAGCAGCCAAGGAGCAGCGGGGGCCTTTTGGGGTGAGCAGTTCTTC
- | TRBJ2-5 | TRBV11-2 | TRBD1 | CASSPRSGTEETQYF | TGTGCCAGCAGCCCCCGCTCGGGGACAGAAGAGACCCAGTACTTC
- | TRBJ2-3 | TRBV29-1 | TRBD1 | CSVAPGTGESDTQYF | TGCAGCGTTGCCCCCGGGACAGGGGAGTCAGATACGCAGTATTTT
- | TRBJ2-2 | TRBV13 | - | CASSLPGTLNTGELFF | TGTGCCAGCAGCTTGCCCGGGACACTTAACACCGGGGAGCTGTTTTTT
- | TRBJ1-2 | TRBV30 | - | CAWSVLGGWGYTF | TGTGCCTGGAGTGTGCTAGGGGGATGGGGCTACACCTTC
- | TRBJ2-3 | TRBV10-3 | TRBD2 | CAISDLAGGGDRATQYF | TGTGCCATCAGTGACCTGGCCGGGGGGGGAGATCGGGCTACGCAGTATTTT
- | TRBJ2-1 | TRBV18 | TRBD2 | CATGPSGAYNEQFF | TGTGCCACCGGCCCTAGCGGGGCCTACAATGAGCAGTTCTTC
- | TRBJ1-2 | TRBV2 | - | CASSEAVSYGYTF | TGTGCCAGCAGTGAAGCGGTCAGCTATGGCTACACCTTC
- | TRBJ1-3 | TRBV28 | TRBD1 | CASRVGTGSGNTIYF | TGTGCCAGCAGAGTAGGGACAGGGTCTGGAAACACCATATATTTT
once | TRBJ1-2 | TRBV5-4 | TRBD1 | CASSLIGTGNGYTF | TGTGCCAGCAGCTTAATCGGGACAGGGAACGGCTACACCTTC
- | TRBJ2-7 | TRBV5-1 | - | CASSLASIGREQYF | TGCGCCAGCAGCTTGGCTTCCATAGGGAGGGAGCAGTACTTC
- | TRBJ2-7 | TRBV6-5 | TRBD1 | CASLRQGMSYEQYF | TGTGCCAGCTTAAGACAGGGGATGTCCTACGAGCAGTACTTC
- | TRBJ2-5 | TRBV5-4 | - | CASSPFPFPTATGQETQYF | TGTGCCAGCAGCCCTTTTCCGTTTCCGACGGCGACGGGGCAAGAGACCCAGTACTTC
- | TRBJ2-2 | TRBV18 | - | CASSPLSVNTGELFF | TGTGCCAGCTCACCATTGTCCGTGAACACCGGGGAGCTGTTTTTT
- | TRBJ2-2 | TRBV6-5 | TRBD2 | CASRPPGGRGELFF | TGTGCCAGCAGGCCCCCCGGGGGGAGGGGGGAGCTGTTTTTT
- | TRBJ1-3 | TRBV19 | - | CASSLRQEKIYF | TGTGCCAGTAGTCTCCGGCAGGAAAAAATATATTTT
- | TRBJ2-3 | TRBV4-3 | TRBD2 | CASSQDGAGGTQYF | TGCGCCAGCAGCCAAGACGGCGCGGGGGGTACGCAGTATTTT
- | TRBJ2-1 | TRBV13 | - | CASSLLEGPTYNEQFF | TGTGCCAGCAGCTTATTGGAGGGGCCCACCTACAATGAGCAGTTCTTC
once | TRBJ2-7 | TRBV27 | - | CASSLGRTYEQYF | TGTGCCAGCAGTTTGGGCAGGACCTACGAGCAGTACTTC
- | TRBJ2-7 | TRBV6-5 | - | CASSVSYEQYF | TGTGCCAGCAGCGTCTCCTACGAGCAGTACTTC
- | TRBJ2-7 | TRBV27 | TRBD1 | CASSLRDRGYEQYF | TGTGCCAGCAGTTTAAGGGACAGGGGTTACGAGCAGTACTTC
once | TRBJ2-5 | TRBV3-1/TRBV3-2 | TRBD1 | CASSQAPLTGAKETQYF | TGTGCCAGCAGCCAAGCCCCCCTGACAGGGGCAAAAGAGACCCAGTACTTC
- | TRBJ2-7 | TRBV12-3/TRBV12-4 | TRBD1 | CASSDRVSYEQYF | TGTGCCAGCAGCGACAGGGTGTCCTACGAGCAGTACTTC
once | TRBJ1-1 | TRBV18 | TRBD1 | CASSLHGQVVPGGPEAFF | TGTGCCAGCTCACTACACGGACAGGTGGTGCCTGGGGGCCCTGAAGCTTTCTTT
- | TRBJ1-4 | TRBV27 | - | CASSRSIREATNEKLFF | TGTGCCAGCAGTCGTTCGATCAGGGAAGCAACTAATGAAAAACTGTTTTTT
once | TRBJ2-7 | TRBV19 | - | CATTGSSYEQYF | TGTGCCACCACAGGGTCCTCCTACGAGCAGTACTTC
- | TRBJ1-2 | TRBV3-1/TRBV3-2 | - | CASSQGPGVGGYTF | TGTGCCAGCAGCCAAGGGCCCGGGGTAGGTGGCTACACCTTC
- | TRBJ1-3 | TRBV18 | TRBD1 | CASSPLTGDSGNTIYF | TGTGCCAGCTCACCCTTAACAGGGGACTCTGGAAACACCATATATTTT
once | TRBJ2-2 | TRBV6-5 | - | CASSPAPKGELFF | TGTGCCAGCAGCCCAGCGCCAAAGGGGGAGCTGTTTTTT
- | TRBJ2-1 | TRBV7-9 | TRBD2 | CASRAGGLNEQFF | TGTGCCAGCAGGGCGGGGGGGCTAAATGAGCAGTTCTTC
- | TRBJ1-2 | TRBV6-4 | TRBD1 | CASTKDRARGYTF | TGTGCCAGCACCAAGGACAGGGCTAGGGGCTACACCTTC
- | TRBJ2-2 | TRBV27 | TRBD1 | CAGNRGVSTGELFF | TGTGCCGGAAACAGGGGGGTCTCCACCGGGGAGCTGTTTTTT
- | TRBJ1-1 | TRBV2 | - | CASSEGQIGTYTEAFF | TGTGCCAGCAGTGAGGGACAAATCGGGACCTACACTGAAGCTTTCTTT
once | TRBJ2-1 | TRBV14 | - | CASSKGWRVEIAHNEQFF | TGTGCCAGCAGCAAGGGGTGGCGAGTGGAAATTGCCCACAATGAGCAGTTCTTC
- | TRBJ2-7 | TRBV5-4 | TRBD1 | CATAWDRAIYEQYF | TGTGCCACTGCTTGGGACAGAGCAATCTACGAGCAGTACTTC
many | TRBJ1-5 | TRBV6-5 | - | CASSYSPDQPQHF | TGTGCCAGCAGTTACTCGCCAGATCAGCCCCAGCATTTT
- | TRBJ1-5 | TRBV7-9 | - | CASSLKGGGDQPQHF | TGTGCCAGCAGCTTAAAAGGGGGGGGTGATCAGCCCCAGCATTTT
- | TRBJ2-5 | TRBV11-3 | - | CASSPQGEETQYF | TGTGCCAGCAGCCCACAGGGAGAAGAGACCCAGTACTTC
once | TRBJ2-5 | TRBV6-2/TRBV6-3 | - | CASSNLPGETQYF | TGTGCCAGCAGTAACCTTCCCGGGGAGACCCAGTACTTC
- | TRBJ1-6 | TRBV20-1 | - | CSARNSPLHF | TGCAGTGCCCGGAATTCACCCCTCCACTTT
- | TRBJ2-5 | TRBV4-2 | - | CASSQDRQEETQYF | TGTGCCAGCAGCCAAGATCGTCAGGAAGAGACCCAGTACTTC
- | TRBJ1-6 | TRBV5-4 | - | CASSLSVEGNSPLHF | TGTGCCAGCAGCTTGAGTGTGGAGGGGAATTCACCCCTCCACTTT
- | TRBJ2-3 | TRBV2 | - | CASSEEETSSATQYF | TGTGCCAGCAGTGAAGAGGAGACTTCCTCAGCTACGCAGTATTTT